What follows describes a single T cell receptor (beta chain). This sample is part of a study of cytomegalovirus exposure and HLA in healthy donors. The assay was immunoSEQ multiplex PCR, and TCRdb's table has in-frame clones only and misses some. Of 300,000 to 400,000 clones listed, 88% were seen once; the top ten hold around 0.91%. J gave up 5 bases and V 2 bases, and 9 bases lay outside the gene matches. Germline CDR1 and CDR2: SGHTA and FQGNSA. This CDR3 has 16 amino acids. This TCR derives from a man under 40 in good health and CMV-seronegative. Sequencing used PBMCs. This chain connects TRBV7-2 to TRBJ2-3; the match to TRBD1 covers 8 bases. The CDR3 here is CASSLTARGLIDTQYF. DNA of the CDR3: TGTGCCAGCAGCTTAACCGCCAGGGGGCTAATAGATACGCAGTATTTT.